These 6 T cell receptor beta chains came from one sample sequenced in a study of blood T cell repertoires in COVID-19. Here immunoSEQ multiplex PCR was the method, and the copy in TCRdb shows in-frame clones only, minus some. The table shows 150,000 to 200,000 clones, with 83% occurring only once. The source material was peripheral blood. Source of these receptors: a human donor in a cohort sampled during active COVID-19.

This clone was observed a few times. The rearrangement joins TRBV19 to TRBJ1-5; D is unresolved. The CDR3 length is 15 residues. Germline values: CDR1 LNHDA, CDR2 SQIVND (reference sequence). The V end lost 1 base, the J end lost 0 bases, and 7 bases lay between the germline ends. CDR3: CASSIAGFSNQPQHF. Here the CDR3 DNA reads TGTGCCAGTAGTATAGCCGGGTTTAGCAATCAGCCCCAGCATTTT. Full variable domain (outside the CDR3, taken from reference TRBV19 and TRBJ1-5): DGGITQSPKYLFRKEGQNVTLSCEQNLNHDAMYWYRQDPGQGLRLIYYSQIVNDFQKGDIAEGYSVSREKKESFPLTVTSAQKNPTAFYLCASSIAGFSNQPQHFGDGTRLSIL.

The rearrangement links TRBV6-5 to TRBJ2-7, with a tentative D call TRBD1 (6 bases). V lost 4 bases to trimming and J lost 4 bases, with 11 bases between them. Per the germline V gene, CDR1 is MNHEY and CDR2 is SVGAGI. The CDR3 runs to 13 residues. CDR3 sequence: CASSSQGKYEQYF. For the CDR3, the DNA is TGTGCCAGCAGTTCCCAGGGGAAGTACGAGCAGTACTTC.

The V and J genes are TRBV6-2 or TRBV6-3 and TRBJ1-5; TRBD1 might be the D (5 bases). The CDR3 has 14 residues. Per the germline V gene, CDR1 is MNHEY and CDR2 is SVGEGT. Trimming removed 2 bases from V and 4 bases from J, with 9 bases in between. The CDR3 region is CASSYGAENQPQHF. The CDR3 DNA sequence: TGTGCCAGCAGTTACGGGGCAGAGAATCAGCCCCAGCATTTT.

J is TRBJ2-7 and V is TRBV28, with 14 bases identical to TRBD2. This CDR3 contains 15 residues. Unmatched junction bases numbered 6, after V lost 5 bases and J lost 6 bases. Looked up from germline, CDR1 is MDHEN and CDR2 is SYDVKM. CDR3 DNA: TGTGCCAGCAGTCCATCCGGGACTAGCGGGGGCGAGCAGTACTTC. Translating it yields CASSPSGTSGGEQYF.

DNA of the CDR3: TGTGCCAGCAGCCAATTGGACAGCTATGGCTACACCTTC. Translated, it gives CASSQLDSYGYTF. J is TRBJ1-2 and V is TRBV3-1 (or the pseudogene TRBV3-2); tentative D call: TRBD1 (6 bases). This CDR3 comprises 13 residues. The germline CDR1 and CDR2 sequences are LGHDT and YNNKEL (reference sequence). The V gene lost 2 bases and the J gene lost 4 bases, with 8 bases spanning the gap.

The chain carries TRBV4-1 and TRBJ1-1, with 7 nucleotides matching TRBD1. Looked up from germline, CDR1 is MGHRA and CDR2 is YSYEKL. The V and J ends lost 5 bases and 8 bases, in that order; junction bases with no gene match: 11. This CDR3 has 14 amino acids. The chain's CDR3 is CASSYPGQVGEAFF. The CDR3 DNA reads TGCGCCAGCAGCTACCCCGGACAGGTGGGCGAAGCTTTCTTT.